This TCR beta chain is from a study of shared clonotypes between healthy human individuals. Turning to the study itself: With ages of 18 to 49, the donors were a couple of women and a few men.

Some clones are missing from TCRdb's copy, which holds only in-frame ones; the method was immunoSEQ multiplex PCR. The data contain hundreds of thousands of clones, 74% of them seen just once; the ten biggest clones take up over 1.5%. The CDR3 spans 15 residues. Germline assignment: CDR1 MDHEN and CDR2 SYDVKM. The V end lost 4 bases, the J end lost 4 bases, and 14 bases lay between the germline ends. The authors divided CD4+ cells into CD45RA+ naive and CD45RA-negative memory subsets. The rearrangement links TRBV28 to TRBJ1-3; no clear D. The sample comprised memory CD4+ T cells sorted from blood. Subset defined: CD45RA-negative fraction. The source is a woman aged 25 to 45 in good health. The CDR3 nucleotides are TGTGCCAGCAGTTCCGTACCCGAATCGGGAAACACCATATATTTT. It translates to CASSSVPESGNTIYF.